These T cell receptor beta chains were read from a single sample in a study of CD8 T cells in ankylosing spondylitis. MiXCR, run by TCRdb on the 5' RACE reads, gives a single entry per CDR3 protein. The data show 200,000 to 300,000 distinct CDR3 sequences, about 10% seen once. The specimen sequenced was blood, either unsorted or a sorted T cell fraction (not recorded which). The receptors shown here come from a male donor with ankylosing spondylitis or in good health (not recorded which). Each CDR3 is given with its conserved first and last residue. Fields, in order: V gene, clone size, J gene, D gene, CDR3 DNA, CDR3 protein. The D gene is left open where the match is weak. Some rows have no size entry. The others give once, few or many, or a class for an expanded clone.

V: TRBV5-1
size: many
J: TRBJ1-1
D: .
DNA: TGCGCCAGCAGCTTGGACGAAGGAAGGAACACTGAAGCTTTCTTT
CDR3: CASSLDEGRNTEAFF

V: TRBV6-5
size: few
J: TRBJ1-1
D: .
DNA: TGTGCCAGCAGTTCGTGGACGGAAGAAGCTTTCTTT
CDR3: CASSSWTEEAFF

V: TRBV29-1
size: many
J: TRBJ2-7
D: .
DNA: TGCAGCGTTGAGCCCAGAGGAAGCTCCTACGAGCAGTACTTC
CDR3: CSVEPRGSSYEQYF

V: TRBV4-1
size: many
J: TRBJ2-3
D: .
DNA: TGCGCCAGCAGCCTATACGGGGATACGCAGTATTTT
CDR3: CASSLYGDTQYF

V: TRBV6-5
size: .
J: TRBJ2-1
D: .
DNA: TGTGCCAGCCGTCCCCACCAAGGGTCCTACAATGAGCAGTTCTTC
CDR3: CASRPHQGSYNEQFF

V: TRBV7-2
size: .
J: TRBJ2-1
D: .
DNA: TGTGCCAGCAGTACAAGAGGAGGGACTCTACTCTACAATGAGCAGTTCTTC
CDR3: CASSTRGGTLLYNEQFF

V: TRBV4-1
size: many
J: TRBJ2-3
D: TRBD2
DNA: TGCGCCAGCAGCGGGGAGGGGCGGACACTATCCACAGATACGCAGTATTTT
CDR3: CASSGEGRTLSTDTQYF

V: TRBV20-1
size: many
J: TRBJ1-1
D: .
DNA: TGCAGTGCTAGAGGCTATCCTGGGAACACTGAAGCTTTCTTT
CDR3: CSARGYPGNTEAFF

V: TRBV12-3/TRBV12-4
size: .
J: TRBJ2-1
D: .
DNA: TGTGCCAGCAGTAACCTACCCTCTGAGCAGTTCTTC
CDR3: CASSNLPSEQFF

V: TRBV7-2
size: few
J: TRBJ1-1
D: .
DNA: TGTGCCAGCAGCTTTATGGGGAACCCTGAAGCTTTCTTT
CDR3: CASSFMGNPEAFF

V: TRBV18
size: many
J: TRBJ2-2
D: .
DNA: TGTGCCAGCTCACCTAACGTGAACACCGGGGAGCTGTTTTTT
CDR3: CASSPNVNTGELFF

V: TRBV12-3/TRBV12-4
size: few
J: TRBJ2-7
D: .
DNA: TGTGCCAGCAGTTTAGTCTGGGGAGGTAGCTACGAGCAGTACTTC
CDR3: CASSLVWGGSYEQYF

V: TRBV30
size: few
J: TRBJ1-5
D: TRBD1
DNA: TGTGCCTGGGACAGGGGATTGGATGGCAATCAGCCCCAGCATTTT
CDR3: CAWDRGLDGNQPQHF

V: TRBV12-3/TRBV12-4
size: many
J: TRBJ2-3
D: TRBD2
DNA: TGTGCCAGCAGTGGACTAGCGGGGCTCACAGATACGCAGTATTTT
CDR3: CASSGLAGLTDTQYF

V: TRBV6-1
size: .
J: TRBJ2-7
D: .
DNA: TGTGCCAGCAGTGCCTGGGGGCTAGCGGACGGGGAGCAGTACTTC
CDR3: CASSAWGLADGEQYF

V: TRBV7-8
size: many
J: TRBJ2-7
D: .
DNA: TGTGCCAGCAGCTTAGTTAGGGGTCAGGGCGTCCCAGACTTC
CDR3: CASSLVRGQGVPDF

V: TRBV5-1
size: many
J: TRBJ2-1
D: .
DNA: TGCGCCAGCAGCTCGGGGGAACGCAATGAGCAGTTCTTC
CDR3: CASSSGERNEQFF

V: TRBV4-2
size: .
J: TRBJ1-3
D: .
DNA: TGTGCCAGCAGCCAAGCGGGACAAGGAAACACCATATATTTT
CDR3: CASSQAGQGNTIYF

V: TRBV20-1
size: many
J: TRBJ2-1
D: .
DNA: TGCAGTGCCAAAGGGGGTCGCAATGAGCAGTTCTTC
CDR3: CSAKGGRNEQFF

V: TRBV18
size: .
J: TRBJ1-1
D: .
DNA: TGTGCCAGCTCACAGCAGGGAGGTAGTACTGAAGCTTTCTTT
CDR3: CASSQQGGSTEAFF

V: TRBV27
size: few
J: TRBJ2-5
D: .
DNA: TGTGCCAGCAGTTTACGGAGGGGTGGGGGGGAGACCCAGTACTTC
CDR3: CASSLRRGGGETQYF

V: TRBV11-3
size: once
J: TRBJ2-1
D: .
DNA: TGTGCCAGCAGCTTCCTAGGACTCTCGATCTACAATGAGCAGTTCTTC
CDR3: CASSFLGLSIYNEQFF

V: TRBV4-1
size: .
J: TRBJ2-7
D: TRBD2
DNA: TGCGCCAGCAGCCAACCCCTAGCGGGAGGGCCAAACTCCTACGAGCAGTACTTC
CDR3: CASSQPLAGGPNSYEQYF

V: TRBV5-1
size: many
J: TRBJ1-6
D: .
DNA: TGCGCCAGCAGCTTGGGGGACGGAAATAATTCACCCCTCCACTTT
CDR3: CASSLGDGNNSPLHF

V: TRBV5-4
size: .
J: TRBJ1-4
D: TRBD1
DNA: TGTGCCAGCAGCGGACAGGGGGCGAATGAAAAACTGTTTTTT
CDR3: CASSGQGANEKLFF

V: TRBV5-1
size: many
J: TRBJ2-7
D: TRBD2
DNA: TGCGCCAGCAGCCATCTTGCGGGGGAGCCCTACGAGCAGTACTTC
CDR3: CASSHLAGEPYEQYF

V: TRBV7-2
size: few
J: TRBJ2-3
D: TRBD2
DNA: TGTGCCAGCAGCTTAGCGCCGGGCGGGAGGGACACAGATACGCAGTATTTT
CDR3: CASSLAPGGRDTDTQYF

V: TRBV7-9
size: .
J: TRBJ2-1
D: .
DNA: TGTGCCAGCAGCTTACCGGGCCAGGGCGATGAGCAGTTCTTC
CDR3: CASSLPGQGDEQFF

V: TRBV20-1
size: many
J: TRBJ1-5
D: TRBD1
DNA: TGCAGTGCTACAGTCAGGGGGCCCGGGCAGCCCCAGCATTTT
CDR3: CSATVRGPGQPQHF

V: TRBV5-5
size: many
J: TRBJ1-1
D: .
DNA: TGTGCCAGCAGCTTAAGGTTAGGGGTGAACACTGAAGCTTTCTTT
CDR3: CASSLRLGVNTEAFF

V: TRBV20-1
size: many
J: TRBJ2-1
D: TRBD2
DNA: TGCAGTGCTAGACTAGCGGGAGATTACCCTGAGCAGTTCTTC
CDR3: CSARLAGDYPEQFF

V: TRBV15
size: .
J: TRBJ1-1
D: .
DNA: TGTGCCACCAGCAGAGAGGGGGAGATGAACACTGAAGCTTTCTTT
CDR3: CATSREGEMNTEAFF

V: TRBV4-2
size: few
J: TRBJ1-2
D: .
DNA: TGTGCCAGCAGCCCCCGAACAACGTCGGGCTACACCTTC
CDR3: CASSPRTTSGYTF

V: TRBV5-1
size: many
J: TRBJ1-1
D: TRBD1
DNA: TGCGCCAGCAGCTTGGATGGCCCCCCGGGGACAGGGATCTTT
CDR3: CASSLDGPPGTGIF

V: TRBV7-9
size: few
J: TRBJ2-3
D: .
DNA: TGTGCCAGCAGCTCCTTAGGGGAGACAACAGATACGCAGTATTTT
CDR3: CASSSLGETTDTQYF

V: TRBV4-2
size: .
J: TRBJ2-2
D: .
DNA: TGTGCCAGCAGCCAAATGACCGGACCCGGGGAGCTGTTTTTT
CDR3: CASSQMTGPGELFF

V: TRBV2
size: many
J: TRBJ2-3
D: TRBD2
DNA: TGTGCCAGCAGCGTAGCGGGGGCTACCACAGATACGCAGTATTTT
CDR3: CASSVAGATTDTQYF

V: TRBV5-1
size: many
J: TRBJ2-7
D: TRBD2
DNA: TGCGCCAGCAGCTTGTCCCAGCCCGGGACTAGCGGGAGTTACAGGGCTACGGGCGAGCAGTACTTC
CDR3: CASSLSQPGTSGSYRATGEQYF

V: TRBV12-3/TRBV12-4
size: .
J: TRBJ2-5
D: TRBD2
DNA: TGTGCCAGCAGTTTCGGACCAAAGTGGGGACTAGGGGAGACCCAGTACTTC
CDR3: CASSFGPKWGLGETQYF

V: TRBV6-1
size: many
J: TRBJ1-1
D: TRBD1
DNA: TGTGCCAGCAGCCGAGGGGGCCAACTAATGAACACTGAAGCTTTCTTT
CDR3: CASSRGGQLMNTEAFF

V: TRBV11-1
size: once
J: TRBJ2-1
D: TRBD2
DNA: TGTGCCAGCAGCTTAATCCTATCTAGCGGCGCCCCTCTCCGTGAGCAGTTCTTC
CDR3: CASSLILSSGAPLREQFF

V: TRBV12-3/TRBV12-4
size: .
J: TRBJ2-7
D: .
DNA: TGTGCCAGCAGTTTAACCGGAGGAACCTACGAGCAGTACTTC
CDR3: CASSLTGGTYEQYF

V: TRBV7-2
size: many
J: TRBJ2-7
D: .
DNA: TGTGCCAGCAGCCGGCCCAATGGCGACGAGCAGTACTTC
CDR3: CASSRPNGDEQYF

V: TRBV30
size: many
J: TRBJ2-7
D: TRBD1
DNA: TGTGCCTGGAGTGTAGGGGCAGGGGGCACGTACGAGCAGTACTTC
CDR3: CAWSVGAGGTYEQYF

V: TRBV20-1
size: .
J: TRBJ1-6
D: .
DNA: TGCAGTGCTAGAGATACGGCGGAGAGCTCCTATAATTCACCCCTCCACTTT
CDR3: CSARDTAESSYNSPLHF

V: TRBV10-3
size: many
J: TRBJ1-1
D: TRBD1
DNA: TGTGCCATCAGCCAGGGGGCTAGAGGCACTGAAGCTTTCTTT
CDR3: CAISQGARGTEAFF

V: TRBV12-5
size: many
J: TRBJ2-1
D: .
DNA: TGTGCTAGTGGCCTAGGGGGGGGAGTAAATGAGCAGTTCTTC
CDR3: CASGLGGGVNEQFF

V: TRBV5-1
size: many
J: TRBJ1-6
D: .
DNA: TGCGCCAGCAGCTTGGAAGGGCTGGGCTCACCCCTCCACTTT
CDR3: CASSLEGLGSPLHF

V: TRBV4-1
size: many
J: TRBJ2-7
D: TRBD2
DNA: TGCGCCAGCAGCCAAGATAGCGGGAGAGACGAGCAGTACTTC
CDR3: CASSQDSGRDEQYF

V: TRBV30
size: many
J: TRBJ1-1
D: .
DNA: TGTGCCTGGAGTCTTAGGACTGAAGCTTTCTTT
CDR3: CAWSLRTEAFF

V: TRBV2
size: many
J: TRBJ1-1
D: TRBD1
DNA: TGTGCCAGCGGGGCTGAAACAGGGGATACTGAAGCTTTCTTT
CDR3: CASGAETGDTEAFF

V: TRBV11-3
size: .
J: TRBJ1-6
D: TRBD1
DNA: TGTGCCAGCAGCCCACGGGGACAGGGATTAACATCCCTCCACTTT
CDR3: CASSPRGQGLTSLHF

V: TRBV4-1
size: few
J: TRBJ1-1
D: TRBD1
DNA: TGCGCCAGCAGCCGGGACAGTGGGATTATAACTGAAGCTTTCTTT
CDR3: CASSRDSGIITEAFF

V: TRBV12-3/TRBV12-4
size: many
J: TRBJ2-7
D: .
DNA: TGTGCCAGCAGTCTCAGGATGACCTACGAGCAGTACTTC
CDR3: CASSLRMTYEQYF